Given below is one TCR beta chain in context. The data are from a study of T-cell reconstitution after alpha-beta-depleted transplantation in children. The TCRbeta library was prepared with unique molecular identifiers. TCRdb independently ran MiXCR on the PCR reads; one entry per CDR3 protein. Among a few hundred thousand distinct CDR3 sequences listed, around 17% were seen once. Per the germline V gene, CDR1 is MGHDK and CDR2 is SYGVNS. The V end lost 5 bases, the J end lost 7 bases, and 14 bases lay between the germline ends. The CDR3 loop spans 13 amino acids. The source was PBMCs from the stem cell graft donor, collected from the stem cell graft. This receptor was identified in a human donor who donated a stem cell graft to a child with acute lymphoblastic leukemia. J is TRBJ1-1 and V is TRBV25-1, with a tentative D call TRBD1 (5 bases). The CDR3 loop reads CASSLQAPGEAFF. The CDR3 DNA follows: TGTGCCAGCAGTCTACAGGCCCCTGGTGAAGCTTTCTTT.